This entry features one T cell receptor beta chain sequence. This record belongs to a study of blood T cell repertoires in COVID-19. For the study at large: The analysed material was cDNA or gDNA that came from T cells, B-cell-depleted T cells, or PBMCs.

Sequencing used immunoSEQ multiplex PCR; TCRdb keeps in-frame clones, though not all of them. Among about 56,000 clones listed, 80% to 90% were seen once. CDR1 and CDR2 (germline): SGHVS, FQNEAQ. V lost 3 bases to trimming and J lost 2 bases, with 7 bases between them. The CDR3 is 14 amino acids. V gene TRBV7-8 combines with J gene TRBJ2-2; perhaps TRBD1 as D (5 bases). Sequenced material: peripheral blood. The sequence was obtained from an older woman with COVID-19, enrolled during active disease. The DNA of the CDR3 is TGTGCCAGCAGCTTTGGACATAACACCGGGGAGCTGTTTTTT. Residues: CASSFGHNTGELFF.